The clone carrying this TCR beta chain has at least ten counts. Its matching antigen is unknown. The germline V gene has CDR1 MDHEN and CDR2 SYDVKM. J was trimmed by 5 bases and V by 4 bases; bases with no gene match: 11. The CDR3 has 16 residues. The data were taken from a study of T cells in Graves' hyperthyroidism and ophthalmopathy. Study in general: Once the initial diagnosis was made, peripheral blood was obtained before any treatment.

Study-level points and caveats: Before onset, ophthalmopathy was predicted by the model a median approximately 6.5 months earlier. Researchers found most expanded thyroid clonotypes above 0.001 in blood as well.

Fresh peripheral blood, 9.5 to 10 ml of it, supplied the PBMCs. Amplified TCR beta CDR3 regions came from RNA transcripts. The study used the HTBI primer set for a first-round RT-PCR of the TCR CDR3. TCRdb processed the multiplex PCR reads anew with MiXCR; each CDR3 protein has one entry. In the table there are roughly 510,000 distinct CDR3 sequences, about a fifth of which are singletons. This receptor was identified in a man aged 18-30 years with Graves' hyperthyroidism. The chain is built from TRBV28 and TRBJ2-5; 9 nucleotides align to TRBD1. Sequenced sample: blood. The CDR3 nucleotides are TGTGCCAGCAGTTATCTATCTCGGGACAGGGATGAGACCCAGTACTTC. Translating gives CASSYLSRDRDETQYF.